The source of this TCR beta chain is a study of cytomegalovirus exposure and HLA in healthy donors. CDR3 length: 13 residues. The V and J ends lost 3 bases and 3 bases respectively, with 9 bases between them. The germline gives CDR1 SGHAT, CDR2 FQNNGV. PCR involved 60 Vbeta and 13 Jbeta primers. TCRdb's copy holds only in-frame clones and misses some; the assay was immunoSEQ multiplex PCR. The sample gives fewer than 200,000 clones, roughly 80% of which show up once; roughly 1.2% is in the top ten. Study-wide results and caveats: The CMV antigen specificity of a few CMV-associated chains was confirmed through in vitro analysis.

On this clone itself: Its antigen remains unknown.

This sequence originates from a woman aged 45-65 years in good health and CMV-seronegative. V gene TRBV11-2 combines with J gene TRBJ2-7; D possibly corresponds to TRBD1 (5 bases). Sequences were obtained from PBMCs. The CDR3 DNA sequence: TGTGCCAGCAGCTTTGGACATTTCTACGAGCAGTACTTC. Amino acids: CASSFGHFYEQYF.